The T cell receptor (beta chain) described here comes from a study of blood T cell repertoires in COVID-19. In the study overall: PBMCs, B-cell-depleted T cells, or T cells provided the cDNA or gDNA that made up the material.

Measured with immunoSEQ multiplex PCR; TCRdb has only the in-frame clones, and not every one. The table shows 150,000 to 200,000 clones, with 80% to 90% occurring only once. CDR3 length equals 15 residues. The receptor comes from a man aged 18 to 29 who had recovered from COVID-19. The chain employs TRBV21-1 and TRBJ2-7; the table names TRBD2, a call not compared with the DNA. TRBV21-1 is labeled a pseudogene. Sequencing used peripheral blood. DNA of the CDR3: TGTGCCAGCAGCGCTGCGGGACGTAGCTCCTACGAGCAGTACTTC. It encodes CASSAAGRSSYEQYF.